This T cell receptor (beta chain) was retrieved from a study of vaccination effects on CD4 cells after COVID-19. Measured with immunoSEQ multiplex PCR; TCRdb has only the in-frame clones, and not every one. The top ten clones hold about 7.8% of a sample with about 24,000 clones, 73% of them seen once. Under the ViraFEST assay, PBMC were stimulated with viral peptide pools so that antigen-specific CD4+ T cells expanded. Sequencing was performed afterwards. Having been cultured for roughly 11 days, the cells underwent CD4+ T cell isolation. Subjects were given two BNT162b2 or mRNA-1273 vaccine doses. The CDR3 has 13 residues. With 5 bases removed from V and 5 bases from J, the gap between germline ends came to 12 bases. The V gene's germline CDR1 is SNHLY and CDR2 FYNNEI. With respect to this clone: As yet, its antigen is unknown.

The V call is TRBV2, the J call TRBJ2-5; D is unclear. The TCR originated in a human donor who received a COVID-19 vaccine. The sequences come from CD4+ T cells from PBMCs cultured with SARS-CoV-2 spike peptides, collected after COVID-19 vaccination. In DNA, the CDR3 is TGTGCCAGCAGTATCTCGGGTAGCGAGACCCAGTACTTC. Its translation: CASSISGSETQYF.